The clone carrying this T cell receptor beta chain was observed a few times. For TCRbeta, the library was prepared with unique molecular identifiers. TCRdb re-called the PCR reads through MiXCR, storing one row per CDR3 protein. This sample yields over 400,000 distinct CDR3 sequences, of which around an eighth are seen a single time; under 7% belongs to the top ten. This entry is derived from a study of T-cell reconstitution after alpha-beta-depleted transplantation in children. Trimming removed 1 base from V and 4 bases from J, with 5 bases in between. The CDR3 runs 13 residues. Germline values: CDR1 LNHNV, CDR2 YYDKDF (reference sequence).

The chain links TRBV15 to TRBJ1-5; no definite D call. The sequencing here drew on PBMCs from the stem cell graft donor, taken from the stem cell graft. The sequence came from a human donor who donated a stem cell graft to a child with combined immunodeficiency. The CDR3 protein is CATSRGINQPQHF. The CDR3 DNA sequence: TGTGCCACCAGCAGAGGTATTAATCAGCCCCAGCATTTT.